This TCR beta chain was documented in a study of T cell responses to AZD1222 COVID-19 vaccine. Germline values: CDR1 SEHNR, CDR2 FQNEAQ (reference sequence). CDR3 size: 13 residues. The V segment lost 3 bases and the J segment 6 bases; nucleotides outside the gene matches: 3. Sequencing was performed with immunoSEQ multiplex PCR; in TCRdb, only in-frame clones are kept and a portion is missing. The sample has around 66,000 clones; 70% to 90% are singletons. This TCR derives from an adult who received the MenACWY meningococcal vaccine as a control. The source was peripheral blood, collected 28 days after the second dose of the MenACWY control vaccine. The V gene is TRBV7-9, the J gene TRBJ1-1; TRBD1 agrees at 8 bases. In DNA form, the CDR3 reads TGTGCCAGCAGCTTGGACAGGGTTGCTGAAGCTTTCTTT. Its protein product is CASSLDRVAEAFF.